Sequencing of this TCR beta chain was carried out in a study of T-cell reconstitution after alpha-beta-depleted transplantation in children. This clonotype came up many times. Preparing the TCRbeta library involved the use of unique molecular identifiers. TCRdb re-called the PCR reads through MiXCR, storing one row per CDR3 protein. The data contain 170,000 or so distinct CDR3 sequences, about 6.8% of them singletons. The length of the CDR3 is 14 residues. The ends lost 3 bases at V and 7 bases at J; junction bases unmatched: 4. The origin of this receptor is a human donor who donated a stem cell graft to a child with Wiskott-Aldrich syndrome. This chain uses TRBV12-3 or TRBV12-4 with TRBJ2-2; TRBD2 matches 8 bases. The sequencing here drew on PBMCs from the stem cell graft donor, taken from the stem cell graft. The CDR3 sequence: CASSFIREGGELFF. Written as DNA, the CDR3 is TGTGCCAGCAGTTTTATCCGGGAGGGCGGGGAGCTGTTTTTT.